The sequence of this T cell receptor (beta chain) was determined in a study of cytomegalovirus exposure and HLA in healthy donors. Study-level results: There were some V segments, including TRBV6-2 and TRBV6-3, excluded as indistinguishable.

As for this clone: The antigen is undetermined.

CDR1 is SGHNT and CDR2 is YYREEE in the germline V gene (reference sequence). The CDR3 contains 16 residues. Trimming took 0 bases from V and 7 from J; bases not matched to a gene: 4. The PCR was carried out with 60 Vbeta primers and 13 Jbeta primers. Repertoires were generated with immunoSEQ multiplex PCR, while TCRdb's copy carries only in-frame clones and drops some. The table records some 140,000 clones, roughly 80% of them present only once. The rearrangement links TRBV5-4 to TRBJ1-6; 10 bases agree with TRBD1. Sequenced input: PBMCs. The receptor's source is a young man in good health and CMV-seronegative. DNA of the CDR3: TGTGCCAGCAGCTTGGCCATGGACAGGGGGAATTCACCCCTCCACTTT. It specifies CASSLAMDRGNSPLHF.